Listed here are 32 T cell receptor beta chains from one sample, sequenced in a study of blood T cell repertoires in COVID-19 (dated by TCRdb to the early 2020s). The library was made by the immunoSEQ multiplex PCR assay. Imported from immuneACCESS, the table was reduced by TCRdb to in-frame sequences with V and J called. These copies leave out some clones; in studies compared against another copy, an unresolved V gene accounts for under half, and the cause of the remainder is not known. The sample table holds about 99,000 clones, of which roughly 89% were seen once. The top ten hold less than 2% of the sample. The sequenced sample was peripheral blood. The receptor source for this set is a man aged 65 to 79 with active or convalescent COVID-19.

This chain connects TRBV7-9 to TRBJ1-6, with D unresolved. CDR3 size: 14 residues. The V and J ends lost 2 bases and 5 bases respectively, with 7 bases between them. The germline V gene has CDR1 SEHNR and CDR2 FQNEAQ (reference sequence). CDR3 region: CASSLIGDNSPLHF. The CDR3 nucleotides read TGTGCCAGCAGCTTAATCGGGGATAATTCACCCCTCCACTTT.

The V and J genes are TRBV9 and TRBJ2-1; 8 nucleotides match TRBD2. This CDR3 region has 14 residues. Germline V gene sequence: CDR1 SGDLS, CDR2 YYNGEE. With 0 bases clipped from V and 10 bases from J, the junction kept 6 bases outside the gene matches. CDR3 nucleotides: TGTGCCAGCAGCGTAGGGACTAGCCCTAGGGAGCAGTTCTTC. Protein: CASSVGTSPREQFF.

The chain combines TRBV18 with TRBJ1-2; 8 nucleotides line up with TRBD1. After removal of 3 bases from V and 3 bases from J, the junction contained 6 bases not matched to a gene. The CDR3 is 15 residues long. The germline CDR1 and CDR2 sequences are KGHSH and LQKENI. The CDR3 DNA sequence: TGTGCCAGCTCACCCGGACAGGGAATGGACTATGGCTACACCTTC. Protein: CASSPGQGMDYGYTF.

The chain combines TRBV28 with TRBJ1-4; perhaps TRBD1 as D (5 bases). This CDR3 comprises 14 residues. The germline V gene encodes CDR1 MDHEN and CDR2 SYDVKM. V gave up 2 bases and J gave up 4 bases, with 8 bases separating them. The CDR3, as DNA: TGTGCCAGCAGTTTAAGGGGAATTAATGAAAAACTGTTTTTT. It is translated as CASSLRGINEKLFF.

In this sample, this clone turned up once. V is TRBV28 and J is TRBJ1-2, with TRBD1 matching over 7 bases. The CDR3 is 14 residues long. The germline V gene has CDR1 MDHEN and CDR2 SYDVKM. V dropped 6 bases and J dropped 0; count of bases not matched to a gene: 4. Here the CDR3 DNA reads TGTGCCAGCAGCGGGACAGTTCCTAACTATGGCTACACCTTC. Its protein is CASSGTVPNYGYTF.

This chain links TRBV28 with TRBJ1-6, with TRBD1 matching 7 bases. V lost 6 bases to trimming and J lost 7 bases; unmatched junction nucleotides: 6. CDR1 and CDR2 from the germline V gene are MDHEN and SYDVKM. There are 14 residues in the CDR3. The CDR3 spells CASREGAENSPLHF. CDR3 sequence (DNA): TGTGCCAGCAGGGAGGGGGCGGAAAATTCACCCCTCCACTTT. The entire variable domain, with the rest obtained from reference TRBV28 and TRBJ1-6, is as follows: DVKVTQSSRYLVKRTGEKVFLECVQDMDHENMFWYRQDPGLGLRLIYFSYDVKMKEKGDIPEGYSVSREKKERFSLILESASTNQTSMYLCASREGAENSPLHFGNGTRLTVT.

The chain joins TRBV7-3 to TRBJ2-5; D is unresolved. The CDR3 has 13 residues. Trimming took off 4 bases at V and 3 bases at J, with 9 bases between the two ends. The V gene's germline CDR1 is SGHTA and CDR2 FQGTGA. CDR3 in amino acids: CASSSSTKETQYF. The CDR3 nucleotides are TGTGCCAGCAGCTCGAGCACGAAAGAGACCCAGTACTTC.

This clone occurred once. This rearrangement joins TRBV15 to TRBJ1-3; the D is unclear. The CDR3 length is 16 residues. In germline, CDR1 is LNHNV, CDR2 YYDKDF (reference sequence). V lost 0 bases, J lost 3 bases, and 12 bases lay in between. The CDR3 protein is CATSRDFSGGGNTIYF. The CDR3 coding sequence is TGTGCCACCAGCAGAGATTTTTCGGGAGGTGGAAACACCATATATTTT.

This clone was observed once. The chain joins TRBV5-1 to TRBJ2-3; the D gene is possibly TRBD2 (6 bases). Trimming took 1 base from V and 1 from J, leaving 13 bases between them. Germline V gene lookup returns CDR1 SGHRS and CDR2 YFSETQ. This CDR3 has 16 amino acids. CDR3 nucleotides: TGCGCCAGCAGCTTGCGCGGGGTAGCGGGCACAGATACGCAGTATTTT. Translating gives CASSLRGVAGTDTQYF.

V usage is TRBV11-1 and J usage is TRBJ2-2; possible D gene TRBD2, 6 bases. CDR3 length equals 14 residues. V lost 5 bases and J 8 bases, leaving 15 bases between the germline ends. Germline loops: CDR1 SGHAT, CDR2 FQDESV (reference sequence). This chain's CDR3 is CASSPTAGRGELFF. CDR3 coding DNA: TGTGCCAGCAGCCCCACGGCGGGGAGGGGGGAGCTGTTTTTT.

The chain joins TRBV7-3 to TRBJ2-5, with D perhaps matching TRBD2 (6 bases). CDR1 and CDR2 (germline): SGHTA, FQGTGA. This CDR3 has 15 amino acids. The V end was cut by 5 bases, the J end by 5 bases, with 18 bases between. DNA for the CDR3: TGTGCCAGCAGCCCCTGTCGGGAGTGGTGGGAGACCCAGTACTTC. This encodes CASSPCREWWETQYF.

The chain links TRBV9 to TRBJ2-7; 11 nucleotides line up with TRBD2. CDR3 size: 16 residues. CDR1 and CDR2 (germline): SGDLS, YYNGEE. J lost 1 base, V lost 4 bases, and 7 bases had no gene match. CDR3 protein: CASSLGTSGSSYEQYF. The CDR3 coding sequence is TGTGCCAGCAGCCTCGGGACTAGCGGATCTTCCTACGAGCAGTACTTC.

This clone has a single count. The CDR3 DNA reads TGTGCCAGCAGTCCTACTCGCGATCAGCCCCAGCATTTT. Its translation: CASSPTRDQPQHF. The chain employs TRBV12-3 or TRBV12-4 and TRBJ1-5; no definite D call. The CDR3 is made up of 13 amino acids. V lost 5 bases, J lost 5 bases, and 10 bases lay in between.

This clone was observed a few times. The chain uses TRBV20-1 and TRBJ1-1; 8 bases match TRBD1. V lost 6 bases and J lost 4; bases outside the gene matches: 1. The CDR3 is made up of 11 amino acids. The germline CDR1 and CDR2 sequences are DFQATT and SNEGSKA (reference sequence). CDR3 residues: CSATGGTEAFF. CDR3 DNA: TGCAGTGCCACAGGGGGCACTGAAGCTTTCTTT.

The V call is TRBV7-9, the J call TRBJ1-1; unclear D gene. There are 13 residues in the CDR3. CDR1 and CDR2 from the germline V gene are SEHNR and FQNEAQ (reference sequence). V lost 5 bases and J 6 bases, leaving 13 bases between the germline ends. The DNA for the CDR3 is TGTGCCAGCAGCCCGGGTCGTCTGGCTGAAGCTTTCTTT. Translation: CASSPGRLAEAFF.

Concerning this clone: The conserved phenylalanine or tryptophan is not found at the CDR3 terminus, so this likely reflects a read error. It is unclear where the CDR3 begins or ends on the DNA, so no DNA is shown, and the CDR3 is as TCRdb lists it. V gene TRBV19 combines with J gene TRBJ2-7; TRBD1, as called in the table, went unchecked against the DNA. Counting both end residues, the CDR3 totals 10 amino acids. Germline CDR1 reads LNHDA; CDR2 reads SQIVND (reference sequence). The chain's CDR3 is CASSIRGQWL.

The chain is built from TRBV2 and TRBJ2-7, with 7 bases matching TRBD1. The V gene's germline CDR1 is SNHLY and CDR2 FYNNEI. The CDR3 totals 16 residues. With 2 bases clipped from V and 5 bases from J, the junction kept 12 bases outside the gene matches. For the CDR3, the DNA is TGTGCCAGCAGTGAAAGTAGGGGGCCGTTGCAGGACGAGCAGTACTTC. Its translation is CASSESRGPLQDEQYF.

This sequence joins TRBV7-6 and TRBJ2-1; 13 positions match TRBD2. Trimming removed 7 bases from V and 0 bases from J; junction bases left unmatched: 3. CDR1 is SGHVS and CDR2 is FNYEAQ in the germline V gene. The CDR3 runs to 16 residues. CDR3 amino acids: CASTGLAGASYNEQFF. The CDR3 nucleotides read TGTGCCAGCACCGGACTAGCGGGGGCCTCCTACAATGAGCAGTTCTTC.

This clone was seen just once. The chain joins TRBV18 to TRBJ2-7; TRBD1 is a possible D gene (6 bases). The CDR3 consists of 15 residues. The V gene lost 5 bases and the J gene lost 1 base, with 15 bases spanning the gap. The germline V gene encodes CDR1 KGHSH and CDR2 LQKENI. The CDR3 spells CASSDQGTPSYEQYF. CDR3 sequence (DNA): TGTGCCAGCTCAGATCAGGGGACCCCATCCTACGAGCAGTACTTC.

This sequence joins TRBV25-1 and TRBJ1-1; 8 nucleotides agree with TRBD1. V was pared by 6 bases and J by 1 base, with 4 bases of the junction left unmatched. The CDR3 loop spans 14 amino acids. Germline CDR1 and CDR2: MGHDK and SYGVNS. The CDR3: CASRAGTGNTEAFF. The DNA of the CDR3 is TGTGCCAGCAGGGCAGGGACAGGGAACACTGAAGCTTTCTTT. Full variable domain (remainder filled in from reference TRBV25-1 and TRBJ1-1): EADIYQTPRYLVIGTGKKITLECSQTMGHDKMYWYQQDPGMELHLIHYSYGVNSTEKGDLSSESTVSRIRTEHFPLTLESARPSHTSQYLCASRAGTGNTEAFFGQGTRLTVV.

The chain uses TRBV7-3 and TRBJ1-3; the D is unclear. CDR3 length: 13 amino acids. The germline V gene encodes CDR1 SGHTA and CDR2 FQGTGA. V was clipped by 4 bases and J by 2 bases, with 6 bases between them. The CDR3 DNA reads TGTGCCAGCAGCTCCGGGGCTGGAAACACCATATATTTT. It specifies CASSSGAGNTIYF. The complete variable domain, with remaining parts taken from reference TRBV7-3 and TRBJ1-3, reads GAGVSQTPSNKVTEKGKYVELRCDPISGHTALYWYRQSLGQGPEFLIYFQGTGAADDSGLPNDRFFAVRPEGSVSTLKIQRTERGDSAVYLCASSSGAGNTIYFGEGSWLTVV.

The chain uses TRBV7-6 and TRBJ2-1; a possible D gene is TRBD1 (5 bases). This CDR3 is built from 13 residues. V was pared by 5 bases and J by 4 bases, with 9 bases between. Germline-derived CDR1 and CDR2 are SGHVS and FNYEAQ. The CDR3 reads CASSDDSYNEQFF. CDR3 bases: TGTGCCAGCAGCGACGACAGTTACAATGAGCAGTTCTTC. Full variable domain (missing parts from reference TRBV7-6 and TRBJ2-1): GAGVSQSPRYKVTKRGQDVALRCDPISGHVSLYWYRQALGQGPEFLTYFNYEAQQDKSGLPNDRFSAERPEGSISTLTIQRTEQRDSAMYRCASSDDSYNEQFFGPGTRLTVL.

The chain links TRBV10-3 to TRBJ2-1, with D possibly matching TRBD1 (7 bases). Trimming took 0 bases from V and 3 from J, leaving 18 bases between them. The CDR3 consists of 18 residues. Germline CDR1 is ENHRY and CDR2 is SYGVKD. Here the CDR3 DNA reads TGTGCCATCAGTGAGTCGCAGTGGAGACAGGGAGGCTACAATGAGCAGTTCTTC. This encodes CAISESQWRQGGYNEQFF.

The chain recombines TRBV24-1 with TRBJ2-5; TRBD1 matches at 9 bases. CDR3 length equals 16 residues. Trimming took 2 bases from V and 0 from J; bases not matched to a gene: 3. Germline V gene lookup returns CDR1 KGHDR and CDR2 SFDVKD. The CDR3 DNA reads TGTGCCACCAGTGATTCCGGGACAGGGTACCAAGAGACCCAGTACTTC. As protein: CATSDSGTGYQETQYF.

The rearrangement uses TRBV28 and TRBJ2-4; D call uncertain. V dropped 3 bases and J dropped 6 bases, with 12 bases sitting between them. This CDR3 region has 14 residues. Germline CDR1 is MDHEN and CDR2 is SYDVKM. CDR3 nucleotides: TGTGCCAGCAGTTTTAGCTTTGGCGGAAACATTCAGTACTTC. This translates into CASSFSFGGNIQYF. Together with reference TRBV28 and TRBJ2-4, the CDR3 gives the full variable domain: DVKVTQSSRYLVKRTGEKVFLECVQDMDHENMFWYRQDPGLGLRLIYFSYDVKMKEKGDIPEGYSVSREKKERFSLILESASTNQTSMYLCASSFSFGGNIQYFGAGTRLSVL.

This rearrangement joins TRBV7-2 to TRBJ2-1; 9 positions match TRBD1. The germline gives CDR1 SGHTA, CDR2 FQGNSA. After removal of 5 bases from V and 7 bases from J, the junction contained 12 bases not matched to a gene. The CDR3 contains 16 residues. This CDR3 reads CASSRQAQGAGNEQFF. CDR3 DNA sequence: TGTGCCAGCAGCCGGCAGGCACAGGGGGCGGGTAATGAGCAGTTCTTC. Complete variable domain (other parts from reference TRBV7-2 and TRBJ2-1): GAGVSQSPSNKVTEKGKDVELRCDPISGHTALYWYRQSLGQGLEFLIYFQGNSAPDKSGLPSDRFSAERTGGSVSTLTIQRTQQEDSAVYLCASSRQAQGAGNEQFFGPGTRLTVL.

This clone has only a few counts. The chain employs TRBV7-2 and TRBJ1-2; 7 bases align to TRBD1. The V and J ends lost 5 bases and 7 bases, in that order; junction bases with no gene match: 10. From germline, CDR1 is SGHTA and CDR2 FQGNSA. CDR3 length equals 14 residues. CDR3 sequence reads: CASSPGQASPGYTF. The CDR3 coding sequence is TGTGCCAGCAGCCCCGGACAGGCCTCCCCTGGCTACACCTTC.

The chain combines TRBV6-5 with TRBJ1-4; D might be TRBD1 (6 bases). Between the trimmed V and J ends, which lost 5 bases and 3 bases, there was a span of 13 bases. Germline CDR1 and CDR2: MNHEY and SVGAGI. This CDR3 has 15 amino acids. CDR3 in DNA: TGTGCCAGCAGTACTTGGGGGCCGGCTAATGAAAAACTGTTTTTT. This sequence encodes CASSTWGPANEKLFF.

The chain couples TRBV14 to TRBJ2-1; TRBD2 agrees at 7 bases. After removal of 3 bases from V and 3 bases from J, the junction contained 2 bases not matched to a gene. CDR1 SGHDN and CDR2 FVKESK come from the germline V gene. CDR3 length: 14 amino acids. The DNA of the CDR3 is TGTGCCAGCAGCCAGTGGACTAGCTACAATGAGCAGTTCTTC. Protein sequence: CASSQWTSYNEQFF.

This clone has more than one count but fewer than ten. The V gene is TRBV5-1, the J gene TRBJ2-1, with TRBD2 identical over 7 bases. The CDR3 has 15 amino acids. CDR1 is SGHRS and CDR2 is YFSETQ in the germline V gene. V dropped 4 bases and J dropped 9; count of bases not matched to a gene: 13. This CDR3 is CASSPRGNRGGEQFF. The CDR3 DNA reads TGCGCCAGCAGCCCGCGGGGGAATCGGGGAGGTGAGCAGTTCTTC.

This chain links TRBV3-1 (or the pseudogene TRBV3-2) with TRBJ1-1, with D hard to call. Per germline, CDR1 LGHDT and CDR2 YNNKEL (reference sequence). The germline V and J ends were trimmed by 6 bases and 5 bases, with 13 bases remaining between them. The CDR3 consists of 13 residues. This chain's CDR3 is CASREVHQTEAFF. CDR3 DNA: TGTGCCAGCAGGGAGGTCCACCAGACTGAAGCTTTCTTT.

V usage is TRBV3-1 (or the pseudogene TRBV3-2) and J usage is TRBJ2-3, with TRBD2 matching over 10 bases. This CDR3 has 18 residues. Trimming cost V 0 bases and J 3 bases; bases outside gene matches: 9. Per the germline V gene, CDR1 is LGHDT and CDR2 is YNNKEL (reference sequence). The DNA of the CDR3 is TGTGCCAGCAGCCAAGATCCGAGCGGGGGGGTCTGGACAGATACGCAGTATTTT. Translating gives CASSQDPSGGVWTDTQYF.